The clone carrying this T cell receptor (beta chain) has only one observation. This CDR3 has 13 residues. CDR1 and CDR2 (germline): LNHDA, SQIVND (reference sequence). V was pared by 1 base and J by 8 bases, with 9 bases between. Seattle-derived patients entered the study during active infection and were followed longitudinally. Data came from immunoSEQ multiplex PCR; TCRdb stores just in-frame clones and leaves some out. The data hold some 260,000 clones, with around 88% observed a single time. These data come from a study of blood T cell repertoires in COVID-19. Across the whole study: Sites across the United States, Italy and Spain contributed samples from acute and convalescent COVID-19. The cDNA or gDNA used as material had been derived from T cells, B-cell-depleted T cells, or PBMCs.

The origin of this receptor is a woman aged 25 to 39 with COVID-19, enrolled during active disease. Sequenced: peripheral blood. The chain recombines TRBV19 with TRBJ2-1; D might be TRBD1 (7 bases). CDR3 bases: TGTGCCAGTAGTATAGCCAGGGGGGATGAGCAGTTCTTC. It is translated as CASSIARGDEQFF. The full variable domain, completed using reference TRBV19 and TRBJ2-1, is DGGITQSPKYLFRKEGQNVTLSCEQNLNHDAMYWYRQDPGQGLRLIYYSQIVNDFQKGDIAEGYSVSREKKESFPLTVTSAQKNPTAFYLCASSIARGDEQFFGPGTRLTVL.